What follows is one TCR beta chain and its context. The sample belongs to a study of T cell changes during pregnancy in multiple sclerosis. V lost 8 bases and J lost 11; bases outside the gene matches: 21. Germline CDR1 is LNHDA and CDR2 is SQIVND (reference sequence). The CDR3 covers 16 residues. Only in-frame clones appear in the TCRdb table, and some are missing; sequencing was by immunoSEQ multiplex PCR. The table has some 35,000 clones, approximately 89% seen once; the top ten hold about 0.72%. The rearrangement joins TRBV19 to TRBJ1-1; TRBD1 aligns across 9 bases. Here the sequenced sample was CD4+ T cells from peripheral blood mononuclear cells, taken after pregnancy. The sequence was collected from a female donor in good health, enrolled as a control in a pregnancy study. DNA of the CDR3: TGTGCCAGTGTATCGGGACAGGGAGCCCCAGGCGCCTATGCTTTCTTT. Its protein is CASVSGQGAPGAYAFF.